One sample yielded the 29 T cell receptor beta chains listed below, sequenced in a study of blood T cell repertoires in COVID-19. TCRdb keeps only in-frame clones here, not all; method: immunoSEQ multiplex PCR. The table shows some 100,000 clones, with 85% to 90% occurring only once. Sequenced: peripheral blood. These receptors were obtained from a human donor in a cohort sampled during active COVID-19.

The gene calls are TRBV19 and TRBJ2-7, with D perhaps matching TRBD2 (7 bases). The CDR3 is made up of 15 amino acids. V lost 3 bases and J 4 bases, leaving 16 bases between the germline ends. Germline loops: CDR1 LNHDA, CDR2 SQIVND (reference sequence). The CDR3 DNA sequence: TGTGCCAGTAGTATTCTAGGGGGGGGACGTTACGAGCAGTACTTC. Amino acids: CASSILGGGRYEQYF. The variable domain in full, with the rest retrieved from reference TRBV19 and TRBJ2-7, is DGGITQSPKYLFRKEGQNVTLSCEQNLNHDAMYWYRQDPGQGLRLIYYSQIVNDFQKGDIAEGYSVSREKKESFPLTVTSAQKNPTAFYLCASSILGGGRYEQYFGPGTRLTVT.

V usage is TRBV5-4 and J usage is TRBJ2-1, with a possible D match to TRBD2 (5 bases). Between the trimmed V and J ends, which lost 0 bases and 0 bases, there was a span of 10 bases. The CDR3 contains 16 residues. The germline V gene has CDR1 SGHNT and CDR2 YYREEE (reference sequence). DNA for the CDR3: TGTGCCAGCAGCTTGGGAGGGCCCAGCTCCTACAATGAGCAGTTCTTC. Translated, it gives CASSLGGPSSYNEQFF.

Here the CDR3 reads CASSRSHLTGEAFF. The CDR3 nucleotides read TGTGCCAGCAGCCGGTCACATCTGACAGGGGAAGCTTTCTTT. This chain connects TRBV3-1 (or the pseudogene TRBV3-2) to TRBJ1-1, with TRBD1 matching over 7 bases. Germline loops: CDR1 LGHDT, CDR2 YNNKEL (reference sequence). The CDR3 is made up of 14 amino acids. V lost 4 bases to trimming and J lost 8 bases; unmatched junction nucleotides: 10.

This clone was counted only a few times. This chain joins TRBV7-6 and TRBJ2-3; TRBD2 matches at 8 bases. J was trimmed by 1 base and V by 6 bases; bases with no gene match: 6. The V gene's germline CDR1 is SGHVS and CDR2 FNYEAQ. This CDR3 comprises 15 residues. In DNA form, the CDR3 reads TGTGCCAGCAGTCCCGGGACTAGGGGCACAGATACGCAGTATTTT. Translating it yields CASSPGTRGTDTQYF.

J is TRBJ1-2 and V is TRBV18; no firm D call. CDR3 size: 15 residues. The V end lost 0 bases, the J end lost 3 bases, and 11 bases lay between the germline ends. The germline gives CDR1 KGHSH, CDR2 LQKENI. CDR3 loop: CASSPPYRGHYGYTF. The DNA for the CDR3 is TGTGCCAGCTCACCACCGTATCGAGGTCACTATGGCTACACCTTC.

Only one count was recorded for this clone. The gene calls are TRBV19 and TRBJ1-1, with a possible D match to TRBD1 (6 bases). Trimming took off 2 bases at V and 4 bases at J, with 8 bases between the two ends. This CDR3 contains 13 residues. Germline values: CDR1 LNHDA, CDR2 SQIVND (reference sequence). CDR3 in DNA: TGTGCCAGTAGTATAAACAGGGCCACTGAAGCTTTCTTT. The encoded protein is CASSINRATEAFF.

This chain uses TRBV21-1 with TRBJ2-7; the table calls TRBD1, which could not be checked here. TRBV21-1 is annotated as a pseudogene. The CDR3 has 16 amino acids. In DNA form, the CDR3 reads TGTGCCAGCAGCGCAAAAACATGGACAGGGGACAACGAGCAGTACTTC. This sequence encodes CASSAKTWTGDNEQYF.

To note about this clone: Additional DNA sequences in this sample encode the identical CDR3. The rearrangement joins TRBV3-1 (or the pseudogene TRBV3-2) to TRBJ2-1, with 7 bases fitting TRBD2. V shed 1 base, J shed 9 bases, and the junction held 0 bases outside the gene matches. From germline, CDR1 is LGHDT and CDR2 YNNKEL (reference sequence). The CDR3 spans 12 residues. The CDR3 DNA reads TGTGCCAGCAGCCAAGTAGCGGGTGAGCAGTTCTTC. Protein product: CASSQVAGEQFF.

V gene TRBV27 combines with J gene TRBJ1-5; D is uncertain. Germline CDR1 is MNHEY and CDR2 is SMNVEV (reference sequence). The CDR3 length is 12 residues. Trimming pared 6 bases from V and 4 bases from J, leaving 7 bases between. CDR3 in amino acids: CASRTRNQPQHF. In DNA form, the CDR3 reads TGTGCCAGCAGGACACGGAATCAGCCCCAGCATTTT.

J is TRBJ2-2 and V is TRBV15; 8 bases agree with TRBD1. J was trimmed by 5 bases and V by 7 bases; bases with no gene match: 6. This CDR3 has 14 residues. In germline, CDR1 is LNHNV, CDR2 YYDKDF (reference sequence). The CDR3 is CATTDRGDTGELFF. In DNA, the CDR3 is TGTGCCACCACTGACAGGGGTGATACCGGGGAGCTGTTTTTT.

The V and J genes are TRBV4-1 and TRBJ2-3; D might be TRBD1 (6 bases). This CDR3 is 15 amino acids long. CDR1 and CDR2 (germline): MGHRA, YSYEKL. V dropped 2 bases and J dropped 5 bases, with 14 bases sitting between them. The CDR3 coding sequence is TGCGCCAGCAGCCAACAACAGGGTAGAATAGATACGCAGTATTTT. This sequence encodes CASSQQQGRIDTQYF.

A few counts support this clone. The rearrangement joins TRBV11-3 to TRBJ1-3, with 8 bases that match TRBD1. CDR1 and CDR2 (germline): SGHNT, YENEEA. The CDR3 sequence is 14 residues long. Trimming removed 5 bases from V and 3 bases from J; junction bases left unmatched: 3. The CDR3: CASSTDRGGNTIYF. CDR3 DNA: TGTGCCAGCAGCACTGACAGGGGTGGAAACACCATATATTTT.

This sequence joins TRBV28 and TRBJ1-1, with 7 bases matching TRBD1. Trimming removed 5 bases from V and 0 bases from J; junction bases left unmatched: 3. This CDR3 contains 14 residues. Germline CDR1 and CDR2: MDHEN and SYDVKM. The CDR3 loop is CASSAGQMNTEAFF. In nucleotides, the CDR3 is TGTGCCAGCAGTGCGGGACAGATGAACACTGAAGCTTTCTTT.

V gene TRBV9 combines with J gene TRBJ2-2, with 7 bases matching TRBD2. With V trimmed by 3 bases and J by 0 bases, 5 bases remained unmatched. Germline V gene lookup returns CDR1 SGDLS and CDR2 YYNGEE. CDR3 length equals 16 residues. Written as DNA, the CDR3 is TGTGCCAGCAGCGGACTAAGCGGGACGAACACCGGGGAGCTGTTTTTT. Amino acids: CASSGLSGTNTGELFF.

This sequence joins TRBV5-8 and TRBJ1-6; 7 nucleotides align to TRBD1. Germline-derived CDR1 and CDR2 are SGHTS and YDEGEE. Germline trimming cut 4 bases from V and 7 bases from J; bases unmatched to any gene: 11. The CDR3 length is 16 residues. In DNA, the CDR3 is TGTGCCAGCAGCATGGGGTTTGCAGGGGGAAATTCACCCCTCCACTTT. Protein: CASSMGFAGGNSPLHF.

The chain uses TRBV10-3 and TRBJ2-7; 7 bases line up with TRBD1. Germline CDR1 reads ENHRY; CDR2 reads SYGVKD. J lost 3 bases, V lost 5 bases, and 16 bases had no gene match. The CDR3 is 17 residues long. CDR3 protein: CAISYRQGKGPGYEQYF. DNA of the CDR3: TGTGCCATCAGTTACCGACAGGGAAAAGGGCCAGGCTACGAGCAGTACTTC.

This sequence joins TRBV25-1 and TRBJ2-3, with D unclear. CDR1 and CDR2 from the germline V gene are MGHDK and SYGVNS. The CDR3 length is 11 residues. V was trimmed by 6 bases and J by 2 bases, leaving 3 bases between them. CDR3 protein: CASSHTDTQYF. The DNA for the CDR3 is TGTGCCAGCAGCCACACAGATACGCAGTATTTT. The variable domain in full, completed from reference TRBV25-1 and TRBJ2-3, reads EADIYQTPRYLVIGTGKKITLECSQTMGHDKMYWYQQDPGMELHLIHYSYGVNSTEKGDLSSESTVSRIRTEHFPLTLESARPSHTSQYLCASSHTDTQYFGPGTRLTVL.

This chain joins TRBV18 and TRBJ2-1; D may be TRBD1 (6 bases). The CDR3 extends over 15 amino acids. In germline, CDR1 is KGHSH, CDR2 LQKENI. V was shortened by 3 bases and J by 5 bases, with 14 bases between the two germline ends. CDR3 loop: CASSPTGLEHNEQFF. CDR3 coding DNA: TGTGCCAGCTCACCCACAGGGTTAGAGCACAATGAGCAGTTCTTC.

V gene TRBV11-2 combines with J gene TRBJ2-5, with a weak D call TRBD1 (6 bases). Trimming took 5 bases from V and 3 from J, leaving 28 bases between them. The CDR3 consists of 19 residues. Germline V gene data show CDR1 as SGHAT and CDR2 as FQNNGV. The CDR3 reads CASSPGPNRRGQLEETQYF. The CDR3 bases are TGTGCCAGCAGCCCCGGACCTAATAGAAGGGGACAACTAGAAGAGACCCAGTACTTC.

Here the CDR3 DNA reads TGTGCCAGCAGACCGGGACAGGGAGGTGAGACCCAGTACTTC. Protein: CASRPGQGGETQYF. This rearrangement joins TRBV2 to TRBJ2-5; 9 bases align to TRBD1. J gave up 5 bases and V 6 bases, and 7 bases lay outside the gene matches. Germline CDR1 is SNHLY and CDR2 is FYNNEI. CDR3 length: 14 residues.

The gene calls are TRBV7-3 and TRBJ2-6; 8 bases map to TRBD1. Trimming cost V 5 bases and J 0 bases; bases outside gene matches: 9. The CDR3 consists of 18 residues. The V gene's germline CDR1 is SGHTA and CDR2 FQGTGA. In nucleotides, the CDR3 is TGTGCCAGCAGCCAAAGACAGGGGTTGGGCTCTGGGGCCAACGTCCTGACTTTC. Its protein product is CASSQRQGLGSGANVLTF.

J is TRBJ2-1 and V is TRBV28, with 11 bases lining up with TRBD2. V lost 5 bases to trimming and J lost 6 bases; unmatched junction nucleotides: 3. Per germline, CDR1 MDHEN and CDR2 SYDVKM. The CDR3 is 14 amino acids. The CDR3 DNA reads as TGTGCCAGCAGTAAGGGACTAGCGGTCAATGAGCAGTTCTTC. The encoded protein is CASSKGLAVNEQFF. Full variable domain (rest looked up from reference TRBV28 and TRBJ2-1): DVKVTQSSRYLVKRTGEKVFLECVQDMDHENMFWYRQDPGLGLRLIYFSYDVKMKEKGDIPEGYSVSREKKERFSLILESASTNQTSMYLCASSKGLAVNEQFFGPGTRLTVL.

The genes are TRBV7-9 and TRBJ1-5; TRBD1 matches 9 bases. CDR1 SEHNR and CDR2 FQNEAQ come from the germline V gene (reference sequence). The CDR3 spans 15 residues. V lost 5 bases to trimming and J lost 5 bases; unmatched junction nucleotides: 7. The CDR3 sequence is CASSATGGGYQPQHF. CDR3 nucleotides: TGTGCCAGCAGCGCAACAGGGGGCGGCTATCAGCCCCAGCATTTT.

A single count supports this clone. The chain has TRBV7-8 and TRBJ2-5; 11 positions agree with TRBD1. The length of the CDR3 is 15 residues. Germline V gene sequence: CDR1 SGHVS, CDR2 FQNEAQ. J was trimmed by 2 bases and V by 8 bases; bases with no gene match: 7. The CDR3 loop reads CASLLGTGGQETQYF. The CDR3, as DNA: TGTGCCAGCCTCCTGGGGACAGGGGGTCAAGAGACCCAGTACTTC. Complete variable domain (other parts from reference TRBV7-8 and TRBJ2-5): GAGVSQSPRYKVAKRGQDVALRCDPISGHVSLFWYQQALGQGPEFLTYFQNEAQLDKSGLPSDRFFAERPEGSVSTLKIQRTQQEDSAVYLCASLLGTGGQETQYFGPGTRLLVL.

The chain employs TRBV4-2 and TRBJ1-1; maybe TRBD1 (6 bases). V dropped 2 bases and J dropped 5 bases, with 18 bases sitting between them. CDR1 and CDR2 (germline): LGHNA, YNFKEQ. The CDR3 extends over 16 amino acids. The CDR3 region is CASSQQQDSRWTEAFF. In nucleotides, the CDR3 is TGTGCCAGCAGCCAACAACAGGACAGCCGGTGGACTGAAGCTTTCTTT.

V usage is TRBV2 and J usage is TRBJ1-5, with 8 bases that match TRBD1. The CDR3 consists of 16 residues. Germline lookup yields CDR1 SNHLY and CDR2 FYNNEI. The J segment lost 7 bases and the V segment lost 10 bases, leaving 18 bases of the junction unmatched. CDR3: CATSPRGQGGRQPQHF. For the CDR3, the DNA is TGTGCCACCTCCCCCCGAGGACAGGGAGGAAGGCAGCCCCAGCATTTT.

The CDR3 sequence is CASSEGLGDVETQYF. Here the CDR3 DNA reads TGCGCCAGCAGCGAAGGACTAGGTGACGTCGAGACCCAGTACTTC. The J gene is TRBJ2-5, the V gene TRBV5-1; 7 bases match TRBD2. CDR3 length: 15 residues. Germline values: CDR1 SGHRS, CDR2 YFSETQ. Trimming removed 4 bases from V and 5 bases from J; junction bases left unmatched: 11.

CDR3 nucleotide sequence: TGTGCCAGCAGCTTAGACCGGGAAGCCTCTGGAAACACCATATATTTT. The encoded protein is CASSLDREASGNTIYF. The rearrangement uses TRBV11-3 and TRBJ1-3; D call uncertain. CDR3 length: 16 residues. Germline CDR1 SGHNT, CDR2 YENEEA. With 0 bases removed from V and 0 bases from J, the gap between germline ends came to 9 bases.

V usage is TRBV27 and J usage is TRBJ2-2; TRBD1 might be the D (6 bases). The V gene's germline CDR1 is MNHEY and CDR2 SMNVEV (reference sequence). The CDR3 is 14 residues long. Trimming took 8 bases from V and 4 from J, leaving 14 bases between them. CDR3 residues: CASRRDTLTGELFF. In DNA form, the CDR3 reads TGTGCCAGCCGCCGGGACACTCTCACCGGGGAGCTGTTTTTT.